Listed below are T cell receptor beta chains from one sample, sequenced in a study of T cells in Graves' hyperthyroidism and ophthalmopathy. TCRdb re-called the multiplex PCR reads through MiXCR, storing one row per CDR3 protein. Of 530,000 or so distinct CDR3 sequences listed, roughly 24% are singletons. Sequencing was performed on blood. These receptors were obtained from a woman aged 25 to 39 with Graves' ophthalmopathy. Each CDR3 is given with its conserved first and last residue. Each record gives: V gene, CDR3 protein.

V gene: TRBV24-1; CDR3 protein: CATSEAAHTEAFF
V gene: TRBV24-1; CDR3 protein: CATRDSGGYEQYF
V gene: TRBV12-3/TRBV12-4; CDR3 protein: CASSWTTSGNTIYF
V gene: TRBV6-1; CDR3 protein: CASSTRTSGDTQYF
V gene: TRBV30; CDR3 protein: CAWSSYGTVNTEAFF
V gene: TRBV6-5; CDR3 protein: CASSFWTGPNQPQHF
V gene: TRBV27; CDR3 protein: CASREAGAARETQYF
V gene: TRBV9; CDR3 protein: CASSATPGSYGYTF
V gene: TRBV20-1; CDR3 protein: CSARTSGNTGELFF
V gene: TRBV6-1; CDR3 protein: CASSRDRLSGANVLTF
V gene: TRBV28; CDR3 protein: CASSLIPGKRNTESFF
V gene: TRBV12-3/TRBV12-4; CDR3 protein: CASRLEGVTNQPQHF
V gene: TRBV2; CDR3 protein: CASRSRDIDTEAFF
V gene: TRBV12-3/TRBV12-4; CDR3 protein: CASSTLVQGNQPQHF
V gene: TRBV24-1; CDR3 protein: CATSDPQGRRETQYF
V gene: TRBV7-2; CDR3 protein: CASSLGGGVETQYF
V gene: TRBV6-2/TRBV6-3; CDR3 protein: CASTTVNTEAFF
V gene: TRBV12-3/TRBV12-4; CDR3 protein: CASSLGVGQGNTEAFF
V gene: TRBV6-5; CDR3 protein: CASSYVAGNTIYF
V gene: TRBV5-1; CDR3 protein: CASSKDSLAKNIKYF
V gene: TRBV2; CDR3 protein: CASGVKLTGNTEAFF
V gene: TRBV6-2/TRBV6-3; CDR3 protein: CASRVGTPQETQYF
V gene: TRBV6-5; CDR3 protein: CASSLGLSWGNQPQHF
V gene: TRBV7-9; CDR3 protein: CASNFLDGNTEAFF
V gene: TRBV12-3/TRBV12-4; CDR3 protein: CASSYRGPGEQYF
V gene: TRBV28; CDR3 protein: CASTGTRAGSYEQYF
V gene: TRBV11-2; CDR3 protein: CASSRGLEAFF
V gene: TRBV20-1; CDR3 protein: CSARLGLGGEETQYF
V gene: TRBV5-1; CDR3 protein: CASSPGTSGRVSEETQYF
V gene: TRBV2; CDR3 protein: CASSDRPEQFF
V gene: TRBV6-5; CDR3 protein: CASSYLPPGDEQYF
V gene: TRBV7-9; CDR3 protein: CASSLGDSLAKNIKYF
V gene: TRBV6-5; CDR3 protein: CASSFLGQGRHEQYF
V gene: TRBV6-2/TRBV6-3; CDR3 protein: CASSYTSGAETQYF
V gene: TRBV6-2/TRBV6-3; CDR3 protein: CASSLRGIEETQYF
V gene: TRBV12-3/TRBV12-4; CDR3 protein: CASSLVGEGEQYF
V gene: TRBV10-3; CDR3 protein: CAISGTAYEQYF
V gene: TRBV6-1; CDR3 protein: CASSESGRVREQYF
V gene: TRBV7-2; CDR3 protein: CASNTWRDSYEQYF
V gene: TRBV7-9; CDR3 protein: CASSSPTGVETQYF
V gene: TRBV6-1; CDR3 protein: CASHSGVREQYF
V gene: TRBV2; CDR3 protein: CASLPGTGIYEQYF
V gene: TRBV19; CDR3 protein: CASHPGRSNQPQHF
V gene: TRBV6-5; CDR3 protein: CASSYSYSGEETQYF
V gene: TRBV12-3/TRBV12-4; CDR3 protein: CASSLTSGGLTEAFF
V gene: TRBV7-8; CDR3 protein: CASSLYENTEAFF
V gene: TRBV4-2; CDR3 protein: CASSQDWLADEQYF
V gene: TRBV3-1; CDR3 protein: CASSQVRGSAYEQYF
V gene: TRBV6-1; CDR3 protein: CASSLLSGGEETQYF
V gene: TRBV5-1; CDR3 protein: CAISQKTGGTEAFF
V gene: TRBV5-6; CDR3 protein: CASSFPDRVLSPGNTIYF
V gene: TRBV3-1; CDR3 protein: CASRQLRGPLAKNIQYF
V gene: TRBV11-2; CDR3 protein: CASSLLMPGALYEQYF
V gene: TRBV6-1; CDR3 protein: CASKEGGTGGYEQYF